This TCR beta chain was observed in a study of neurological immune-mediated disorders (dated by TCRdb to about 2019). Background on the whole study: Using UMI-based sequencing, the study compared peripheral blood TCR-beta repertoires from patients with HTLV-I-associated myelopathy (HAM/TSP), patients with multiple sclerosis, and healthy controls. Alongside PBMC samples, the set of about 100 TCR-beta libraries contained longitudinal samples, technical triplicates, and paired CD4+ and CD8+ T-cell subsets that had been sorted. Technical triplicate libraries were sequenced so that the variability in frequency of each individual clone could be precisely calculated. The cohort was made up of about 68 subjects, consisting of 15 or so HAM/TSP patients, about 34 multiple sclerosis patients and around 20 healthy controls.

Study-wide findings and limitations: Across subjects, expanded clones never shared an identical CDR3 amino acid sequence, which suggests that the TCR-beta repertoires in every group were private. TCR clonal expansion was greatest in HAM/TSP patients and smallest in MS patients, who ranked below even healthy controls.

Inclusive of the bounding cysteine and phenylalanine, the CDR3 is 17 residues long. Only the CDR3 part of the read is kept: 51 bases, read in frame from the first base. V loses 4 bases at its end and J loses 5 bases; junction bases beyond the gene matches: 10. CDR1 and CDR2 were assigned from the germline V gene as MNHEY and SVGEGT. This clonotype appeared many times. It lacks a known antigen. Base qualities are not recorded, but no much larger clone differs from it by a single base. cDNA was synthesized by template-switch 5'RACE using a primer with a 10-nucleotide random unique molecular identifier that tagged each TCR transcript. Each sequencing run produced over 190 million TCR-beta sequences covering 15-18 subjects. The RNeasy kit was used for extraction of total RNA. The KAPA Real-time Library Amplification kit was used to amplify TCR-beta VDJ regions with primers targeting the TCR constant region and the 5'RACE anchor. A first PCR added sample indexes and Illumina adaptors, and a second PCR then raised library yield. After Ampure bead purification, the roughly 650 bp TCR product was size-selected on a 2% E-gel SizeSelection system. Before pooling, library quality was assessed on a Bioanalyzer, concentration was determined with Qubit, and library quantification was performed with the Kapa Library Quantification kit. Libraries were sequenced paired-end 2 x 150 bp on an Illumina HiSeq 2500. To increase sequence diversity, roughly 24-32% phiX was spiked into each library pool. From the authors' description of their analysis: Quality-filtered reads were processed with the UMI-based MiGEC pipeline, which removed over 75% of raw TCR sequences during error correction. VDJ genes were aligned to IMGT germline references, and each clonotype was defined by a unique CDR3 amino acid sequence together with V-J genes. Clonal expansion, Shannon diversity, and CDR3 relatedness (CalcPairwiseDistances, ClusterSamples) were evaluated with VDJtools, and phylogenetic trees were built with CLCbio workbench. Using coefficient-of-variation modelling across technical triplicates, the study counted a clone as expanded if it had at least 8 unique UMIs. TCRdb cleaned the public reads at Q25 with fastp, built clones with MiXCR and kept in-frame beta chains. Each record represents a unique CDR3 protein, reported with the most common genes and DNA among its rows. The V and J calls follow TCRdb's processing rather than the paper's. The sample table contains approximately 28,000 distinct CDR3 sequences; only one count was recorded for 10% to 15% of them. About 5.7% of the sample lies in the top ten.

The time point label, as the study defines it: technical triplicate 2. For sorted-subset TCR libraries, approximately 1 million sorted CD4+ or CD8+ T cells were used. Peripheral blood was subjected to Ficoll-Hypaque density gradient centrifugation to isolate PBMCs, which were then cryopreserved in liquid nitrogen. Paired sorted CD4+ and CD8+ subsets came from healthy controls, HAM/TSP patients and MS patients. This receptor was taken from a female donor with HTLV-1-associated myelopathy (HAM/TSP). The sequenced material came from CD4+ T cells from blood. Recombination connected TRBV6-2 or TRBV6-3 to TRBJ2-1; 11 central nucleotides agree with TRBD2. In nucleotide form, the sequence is TGTGCCAGCAGTTCAGGACTAGCGGGCATACCCCACAATGAGCAGTTCTTC. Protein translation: CASSSGLAGIPHNEQFF.